The following is a TCR beta chain sequence with its context. This sample is part of a study of cytomegalovirus exposure and HLA in healthy donors. Both 60 Vbeta primers and 13 Jbeta primers went into the PCR. The data were produced by immunoSEQ multiplex PCR, yet TCRdb's version contains in-frame clones alone and is incomplete. The sample lists 150,000 to 160,000 clones; approximately 86% were seen once. The clonotype originates from a woman between 50 and 59 years old in good health and CMV-seropositive. Sequenced material: PBMCs.

The CDR3 bases are TGTGCCAGTAGTATTGGGTCGCGGGTGGCAGATACGCAGTATTTT. Translated: CASSIGSRVADTQYF. The chain is built from TRBV19 and TRBJ2-3; D perhaps matches TRBD2 (5 bases). CDR3 length equals 15 residues. In germline, CDR1 is LNHDA, CDR2 SQIVND (reference sequence). V was trimmed by 3 bases and J by 4 bases, leaving 14 bases between them.